This T cell receptor (beta chain) emerged from a study of breast tumors, draining lymph nodes, adjacent tissues. This clonotype was observed at least ten times. TCRdb ran MiXCR on the multiplex PCR reads and lists one entry per CDR3 protein. Of 83,000 or so distinct CDR3 sequences in the sample, roughly a fifth are singletons; the top ten hold about 2.2%. V was pared by 5 bases and J by 1 base, with 9 bases of the junction left unmatched. Germline CDR1 SGHNT, CDR2 YYREEE (reference sequence). CDR3 length equals 15 residues. Axillary draining lymph nodes of breast cancer patients supplied the node samples.

Sample: axillary lymph node tissue. This clonotype was sampled from a female donor with breast cancer. Some clones in this sample may be carry-over from other donors' samples. V is TRBV5-4 and J is TRBJ2-7, with 7 bases that match TRBD1. As DNA, the CDR3 is TGTGCCAGCAGGGCCGGGACAGCCCTTTCCTACGAGCAGTACTTC. Amino acids: CASRAGTALSYEQYF.